The clone carrying this T cell receptor (beta chain) has at least ten counts. Its antigen is undetermined. Germline-derived CDR1 and CDR2 are PRHDT and FYEKMQ (reference sequence). Deletions cut 5 bases from V and 6 bases from J, with 12 bases between. There are 13 residues in the CDR3. The data stem from a study of breast tumors, draining lymph nodes, adjacent tissues. Study-wide results and limits: Compared with lymph nodes, tumors were less diverse; compared with nontumor tissue, more. Data fit most tumor T cells coming from lymph node, expanding in tumor.

Axillary draining lymph nodes of breast cancer patients supplied the node samples. MiXCR, run by TCRdb on the multiplex PCR reads, gives a single entry per CDR3 protein. The repertoire includes under 85,000 distinct CDR3 sequences, under 25% of them detected once, and 2% to 2.5% sits in the top ten. This sequence originates from a female donor with breast cancer. Some clones in this sample may be carry-over from other donors' samples. This rearrangement joins TRBV13 to TRBJ2-3; D unresolved. The specimen sequenced was axillary lymph node tissue. Written as DNA, the CDR3 is TGTGCCAGCAGCCCCCCTCAGGCGGATACGCAGTATTTT. Translated, it gives CASSPPQADTQYF.